Below are 23 T cell receptor beta chains sequenced from a single sample in a study of PD-1 blockade in classical Hodgkin lymphoma. Sequencing was performed with immunoSEQ multiplex PCR; in TCRdb, only in-frame clones are kept and a portion is missing. This table holds around 150,000 clones, about four fifths found once. Each patient's relapse followed autologous stem cell transplantation, and brentuximab vedotin exposure varied. Sequencing used peripheral blood mononuclear cells (PBMCs), obtained before the second cycle of nivolumab. These receptors came from a human donor with classical Hodgkin lymphoma.

This chain links TRBV27 with TRBJ1-5; 7 bases line up with TRBD1. Germline values: CDR1 MNHEY, CDR2 SMNVEV (reference sequence). This CDR3 spans 19 amino acids. Trimming took 7 bases from V and 1 from J; bases not matched to a gene: 19. For the CDR3, the DNA is TGTGCCAGCATGCTCCCCCGGACAGGTACCATCGAAAGCAATCAGCCCCAGCATTTT. Protein: CASMLPRTGTIESNQPQHF.

This clone was detected a few times. The gene calls are TRBV29-1 and TRBJ1-2, with D possibly matching TRBD1 (6 bases). The CDR3 contains 12 residues. Germline V gene data show CDR1 as SQVTM and CDR2 as ANQGSEA. V lost 5 bases to trimming and J lost 2 bases, with 9 bases between them. This CDR3 is CSVIQGNYGYTF. The CDR3 coding sequence is TGCAGCGTTATACAGGGAAACTATGGCTACACCTTC.

The chain couples TRBV5-1 to TRBJ1-5; D gene ambiguous. CDR3 length equals 16 residues. Trimming took off 0 bases at V and 3 bases at J, with 13 bases between the two ends. Germline CDR1 and CDR2: SGHRS and YFSETQ. CDR3 sequence: CASSLEWIDPNQPQHF. The CDR3 nucleotides are TGCGCCAGCAGCTTGGAATGGATCGACCCCAATCAGCCCCAGCATTTT.

The V and J genes are TRBV6-5 and TRBJ1-3; D is possibly TRBD1 (6 bases). V lost 6 bases to trimming and J lost 2 bases, with 14 bases between them. This CDR3 comprises 15 residues. Germline V gene lookup returns CDR1 MNHEY and CDR2 SVGAGI. The CDR3 sequence: CASRDSGGTGNTIYF. CDR3 coding DNA: TGTGCCAGCAGGGACAGCGGGGGCACTGGAAACACCATATATTTT.

The chain employs TRBV27 and TRBJ1-2, with D possibly being TRBD1 (6 bases). The ends were cut back, 5 bases at V and 0 bases at J, with 22 bases in the middle. Germline-derived CDR1 and CDR2 are MNHEY and SMNVEV (reference sequence). The CDR3 spans 18 residues. CDR3 residues: CASSLRDPRTDPNYGYTF. Here the CDR3 DNA reads TGTGCCAGCAGTCTAAGAGACCCCCGGACAGATCCTAACTATGGCTACACCTTC.

This chain joins TRBV5-1 and TRBJ1-2, with 8 bases aligning to TRBD1. J gave up 7 bases and V 0 bases, and 8 bases lay outside the gene matches. CDR3 length: 15 amino acids. CDR1 is SGHRS, CDR2 YFSETQ, per germline. This CDR3 reads CASSLVGQGALGYTF. The CDR3 DNA follows: TGCGCCAGCAGCTTGGTTGGGCAGGGGGCGCTTGGCTACACCTTC.

The V and J genes are TRBV7-3 and TRBJ2-5, with TRBD1 matching over 9 bases. V gave up 2 bases and J gave up 5 bases; unmatched junction bases: 3. The germline CDR1 and CDR2 sequences are SGHTA and FQGTGA. The CDR3 sequence is 14 residues long. The CDR3 nucleotides read TGTGCCAGCAGCTTAGGGACAGGGTACGAGACCCAGTACTTC. Amino acid sequence: CASSLGTGYETQYF.

In its sample, this clone was seen once. The rearrangement joins TRBV30 to TRBJ2-3; 11 nucleotides align to TRBD1. The CDR3 totals 15 residues. Trimming removed 3 bases from V and 3 bases from J; junction bases left unmatched: 5. The germline V gene has CDR1 GTSNPN and CDR2 SVGIG (reference sequence). CDR3 protein: CAWRGTGGWTDTQYF. CDR3 nucleotides: TGTGCCTGGAGGGGGACAGGGGGATGGACAGATACGCAGTATTTT.

The chain has TRBV10-3 and TRBJ1-2; 8 bases are a match to TRBD1. V trimming: 9 bases; J trimming: 1 base; junction bases outside the gene matches: 10. The germline V gene encodes CDR1 ENHRY and CDR2 SYGVKD. The CDR3 is made up of 15 amino acids. In nucleotides, the CDR3 is TGTGCCATTACCGACCCGGACAGGGTTAACTATGGCTACACCTTC. This translates into CAITDPDRVNYGYTF.

This chain connects TRBV7-2 to TRBJ2-5; TRBD1 matches at 8 bases. CDR3 length: 14 residues. With 5 bases clipped from V and 5 bases from J, the junction kept 7 bases outside the gene matches. Germline CDR1 and CDR2: SGHTA and FQGNSA. The CDR3 bases are TGTGCCAGCAGCCCCTGGACAGGGCCCGAGACCCAGTACTTC. This translates into CASSPWTGPETQYF.

The V call is TRBV27, the J call TRBJ2-1, with TRBD1 matching 10 bases. In germline, CDR1 is MNHEY, CDR2 SMNVEV (reference sequence). The V and J ends lost 6 bases and 1 base, in that order; junction bases with no gene match: 6. The CDR3 length is 16 residues. This CDR3 reads CASRLTGGTSYNEQFF. The DNA of the CDR3 is TGTGCCAGCAGATTGACAGGGGGCACTTCCTACAATGAGCAGTTCTTC.

This chain joins TRBV19 and TRBJ1-5, with D maybe TRBD1 (6 bases). CDR1 and CDR2 (germline): LNHDA, SQIVND (reference sequence). V was clipped by 5 bases and J by 5 bases, with 10 bases between them. The CDR3 length is 13 residues. CDR3 loop: CASSYRADQPQHF. Written as DNA, the CDR3 is TGTGCCAGTAGTTACAGGGCAGATCAGCCCCAGCATTTT.

The rearrangement links TRBV4-2 to TRBJ1-1, with D possibly matching TRBD1 (6 bases). The germline V gene has CDR1 LGHNA and CDR2 YNFKEQ. The CDR3 sequence is 16 residues long. Trimming took 0 bases from V and 1 from J, leaving 12 bases between them. For the CDR3, the DNA is TGTGCCAGCAGCCAAGACCCCGGACAGCCGAACACTGAAGCTTTCTTT. It codes for CASSQDPGQPNTEAFF.

The count of this clone is one. The chain carries TRBV5-1 and TRBJ2-1; 11 nucleotides agree with TRBD2. The CDR3 runs to 15 residues. Germline V lookup: CDR1 SGHRS, CDR2 YFSETQ. The V segment lost 0 bases and the J segment 8 bases; nucleotides outside the gene matches: 4. The CDR3 bases are TGCGCCAGCAGCTTGGCCTGGACTAGCGGGTATGAGCAGTTCTTC. Amino acid sequence: CASSLAWTSGYEQFF.

The chain is built from TRBV19 and TRBJ2-7; D remains ambiguous. Per the germline V gene, CDR1 is LNHDA and CDR2 is SQIVND (reference sequence). The CDR3 is 13 amino acids. Trimming pared 10 bases from V and 2 bases from J, leaving 15 bases between. The CDR3 reads CATATWVPYEQYF. CDR3 bases: TGTGCCACCGCAACCTGGGTGCCCTACGAGCAGTACTTC.

The chain has TRBV6-6 and TRBJ1-2; no clear D gene. The germline V and J ends were trimmed by 8 bases and 4 bases, with 5 bases remaining between them. The CDR3 consists of 10 residues. The germline V gene has CDR1 MNHNY and CDR2 SVGAGI (reference sequence). The CDR3 DNA reads TGTGCCAGCCGGGGCTATGGCTACACCTTC. Amino acids: CASRGYGYTF.

This chain links TRBV18 with TRBJ1-5; 7 nucleotides line up with TRBD1. The germline CDR1 and CDR2 sequences are KGHSH and LQKENI. Trimming at V came to 3 bases and at J to 3 bases, leaving 2 bases not matched to a gene. There are 14 residues in the CDR3. The chain's CDR3 is CASSPGQDNQPQHF. DNA for the CDR3: TGTGCCAGCTCACCTGGACAGGACAATCAGCCCCAGCATTTT.

This clone was counted between two and nine times. The rearrangement uses TRBV18 and TRBJ1-3, with a weak D call TRBD1 (5 bases). CDR1 is KGHSH and CDR2 is LQKENI in the germline V gene. Between the trimmed V and J ends, which lost 4 bases and 0 bases, there was a span of 10 bases. This CDR3 has 15 amino acids. CDR3 in amino acids: CASSHDSASGNTIYF. The DNA for the CDR3 is TGTGCCAGCTCACATGACAGCGCCTCTGGAAACACCATATATTTT.

In its sample, this clone was seen once. The V gene is TRBV18, the J gene TRBJ1-4; the D is unclear. The V gene lost 6 bases and the J gene lost 0 bases, with 8 bases spanning the gap. Germline V gene sequence: CDR1 KGHSH, CDR2 LQKENI. The CDR3 sequence is 14 residues long. The chain's CDR3 is CASSQFATNEKLFF. CDR3 in DNA: TGTGCCAGCTCCCAATTTGCAACTAATGAAAAACTGTTTTTT.

The V gene is TRBV5-1, the J gene TRBJ1-1; unclear D gene. Looked up from germline, CDR1 is SGHRS and CDR2 is YFSETQ. The CDR3 has 15 residues. The V end lost 4 bases, the J end lost 2 bases, and 15 bases lay between the germline ends. Here the CDR3 DNA reads TGCGCCAGCAGCCTCCGTGAGGGCCCTAACACTGAAGCTTTCTTT. Amino acid sequence: CASSLREGPNTEAFF.

This clone was seen more than once but under ten times. The chain couples TRBV6-5 to TRBJ1-6; D possibly corresponds to TRBD1 (5 bases). The CDR3 has 14 residues. Trimming took 9 bases from V and 7 from J, leaving 16 bases between them. Germline-derived CDR1 and CDR2 are MNHEY and SVGAGI. CDR3 sequence: CASKGQGENSPLHF. The CDR3 DNA reads TGTGCCAGTAAAGGGCAGGGAGAGAATTCACCCCTCCACTTT.

In its sample, this clone was seen once. The V and J genes are TRBV7-7 and TRBJ2-2; D is possibly TRBD2 (6 bases). Germline lookup yields CDR1 SSHAT and CDR2 FNYEAQ (reference sequence). The germline V and J ends were trimmed by 5 bases and 2 bases, with 15 bases remaining between them. This CDR3 has 16 amino acids. CDR3 sequence: CASSVGGSGNTGELFF. The CDR3 DNA reads as TGTGCCAGCAGCGTAGGTGGTAGCGGCAACACCGGGGAGCTGTTTTTT.

The chain couples TRBV27 to TRBJ2-7, with 10 nucleotides matching TRBD2. The CDR3 totals 14 residues. The germline CDR1 and CDR2 sequences are MNHEY and SMNVEV (reference sequence). After removal of 6 bases from V and 3 bases from J, the junction contained 5 bases not matched to a gene. The CDR3 protein is CASSLRTSGYEQYF. The CDR3 DNA sequence: TGTGCCAGCAGCCTGAGGACTAGCGGCTACGAGCAGTACTTC.